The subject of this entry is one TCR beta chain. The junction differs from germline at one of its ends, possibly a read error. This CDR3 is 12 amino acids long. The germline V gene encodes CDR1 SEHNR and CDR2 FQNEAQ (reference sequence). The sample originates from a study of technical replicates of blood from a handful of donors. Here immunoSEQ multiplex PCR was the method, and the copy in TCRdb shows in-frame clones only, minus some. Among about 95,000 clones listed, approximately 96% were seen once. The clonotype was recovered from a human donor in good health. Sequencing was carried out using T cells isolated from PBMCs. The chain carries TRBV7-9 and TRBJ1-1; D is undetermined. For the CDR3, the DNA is TGTGCCAGCAGCTTAGGGTTACAGTTCGCGATCTTT. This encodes CASSLGLQFAIF.